This T cell receptor beta chain stems from a study of CD8 T cells in Susac syndrome. Sequencing of TCR beta drew on CD8+ and CD4+ T cells from blood. The study used treatment-naive patients who had stable or active relapsing-remitting disease as multiple sclerosis controls. Random hexamers were used to reverse transcribe the RNA input (about 0.45 to 1 ug). By means of immunoSEQ multiplex PCR, TCR beta CDR3 spanning 54 Vbeta and 13 Jbeta underwent amplification. TCRdb independently ran MiXCR on the immunoSEQ multiplex PCR reads; one entry per CDR3 protein. The sample shows 210,000 or so distinct CDR3 sequences, 92% of them seen only once. Germline V gene data show CDR1 as LNHDA and CDR2 as SQIVND (reference sequence). V was trimmed by 4 bases and J by 5 bases, leaving 13 bases between them. The CDR3 loop spans 14 amino acids.

The TCR was taken from a human donor with multiple sclerosis. The specimen sequenced was CD8+ T cells from PBMCs. This chain links TRBV19 with TRBJ2-3; D perhaps matches TRBD1 (6 bases). In DNA, the CDR3 is TGTGCCAGTAGTACGCCGACACAGGGAGATACGCAGTATTTT. This sequence encodes CASSTPTQGDTQYF.